The source of this T cell receptor (beta chain) is a study of breast tumors, draining lymph nodes, adjacent tissues. Samples came from axillary lymph nodes draining the breast cancer. Points from the study as a whole: Compared with basal-like, luminal-like tumors shared significantly more repertoire with nontumor tissue.

As for this clonotype: The target antigen is unknown.

This CDR3 comprises 15 residues. Germline values: CDR1 MNHEY, CDR2 SVGEGT. V was shortened by 5 bases and J by 2 bases, with 15 bases between the two germline ends. Each CDR3 protein is one row after TCRdb ran MiXCR on the multiplex PCR reads. Of 190,000 or so distinct CDR3 sequences listed, approximately 33% are singletons. The material sequenced was axillary lymph node tissue. The rearrangement links TRBV6-2 or TRBV6-3 to TRBJ2-5, with a possible D match to TRBD2 (6 bases). This sequence was found in a female donor with breast cancer. Some clones in this sample may be carry-over from other donors' samples. In DNA, the CDR3 is TGTGCCAGCAGTCACGGTCGGGGGAGGCAAGAGACCCAGTACTTC. Protein sequence: CASSHGRGRQETQYF.